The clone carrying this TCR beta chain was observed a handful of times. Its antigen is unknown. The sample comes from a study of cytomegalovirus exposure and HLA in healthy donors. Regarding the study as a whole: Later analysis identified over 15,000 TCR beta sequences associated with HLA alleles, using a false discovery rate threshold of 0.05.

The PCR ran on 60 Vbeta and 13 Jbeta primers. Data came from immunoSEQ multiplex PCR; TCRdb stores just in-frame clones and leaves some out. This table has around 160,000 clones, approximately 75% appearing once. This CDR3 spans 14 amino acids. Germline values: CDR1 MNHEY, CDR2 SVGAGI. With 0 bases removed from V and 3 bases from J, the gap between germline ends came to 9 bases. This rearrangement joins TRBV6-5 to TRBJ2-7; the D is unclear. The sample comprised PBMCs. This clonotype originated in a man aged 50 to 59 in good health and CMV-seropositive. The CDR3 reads CASSYSTPLYEQYF. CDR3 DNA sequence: TGTGCCAGCAGTTACTCGACTCCACTCTACGAGCAGTACTTC.